A single sample gave rise to the 29 T cell receptor beta chains below, sequenced in a study of CD8+ T cells in alopecia areata. RNA extraction and reverse transcription yielded cDNA as sequencing template. TCRdb's table, derived via immunoSEQ multiplex PCR, lists solely in-frame clones and lacks some. In the table there are roughly 200,000 clones, more than 55% of which are singletons. The sequenced sample was CD8+ T cells sorted from blood. The receptors were sampled from a human donor in good health.

This clone came up a few times. This chain joins TRBV10-3 and TRBJ1-1; D is unresolved. Germline CDR1 ENHRY, CDR2 SYGVKD. There are 12 residues in the CDR3. Deletions cut 0 bases from V and 4 bases from J, with 3 bases between. CDR3 sequence reads: CAISESGTEAFF. The CDR3 region has the DNA TGTGCCATCAGTGAGTCGGGCACTGAAGCTTTCTTT.

As to this clone: At the DNA level, this CDR3 is encoded by other sequences in the same sample as well. The chain carries TRBV7-9 and TRBJ2-7, with TRBD1 matching over 9 bases. Germline values: CDR1 SEHNR, CDR2 FQNEAQ (reference sequence). The CDR3 covers 14 residues. V shed 6 bases and J 2 bases; nucleotides not matched to a gene: 5. The CDR3 loop is CASSLGTGTYEQYF. Written as DNA, the CDR3 is TGTGCCAGCAGTCTTGGGACAGGGACCTACGAGCAGTACTTC.

The chain recombines TRBV4-1 with TRBJ2-3; TRBD1 is a possible D gene (6 bases). CDR1 is MGHRA and CDR2 is YSYEKL in the germline V gene. Between the trimmed V and J ends, which lost 0 bases and 6 bases, there was a span of 16 bases. The CDR3 is 16 residues long. The CDR3 is CASSQDLRQGPDTQYF. CDR3 coding DNA: TGCGCCAGCAGCCAAGATCTTAGGCAGGGGCCGGATACGCAGTATTTT.

The J gene is TRBJ2-7, the V gene TRBV7-9; D possibly uses TRBD1 or TRBD2 (5 bases each). Germline-derived CDR1 and CDR2 are SEHNR and FQNEAQ (reference sequence). V was trimmed by 5 bases and J by 2 bases, leaving 13 bases between them. The CDR3 runs 14 residues. CDR3 in amino acids: CASSNRDGTYEQYF. As DNA, the CDR3 is TGTGCCAGCAGCAACCGGGACGGTACCTACGAGCAGTACTTC.

This chain joins TRBV7-9 and TRBJ2-1, with a tentative D call TRBD2 (6 bases). Germline V gene data show CDR1 as SEHNR and CDR2 as FQNEAQ (reference sequence). The CDR3 contains 15 residues. Trimming removed 0 bases from V and 8 bases from J, with 14 bases in between. CDR3 amino acids: CASSLAGTGEDEQFF. The CDR3 DNA reads as TGTGCCAGCAGCTTAGCCGGTACGGGGGAGGATGAGCAGTTCTTC.

The V call is TRBV4-1, the J call TRBJ1-5, with D tentatively TRBD1 (5 bases). V dropped 4 bases and J dropped 3 bases, with 16 bases sitting between them. This CDR3 is 16 amino acids long. Germline V CDR1 and CDR2: MGHRA, YSYEKL. As DNA, the CDR3 is TGCGCCAGCAGCCGAGAAAGTGGGGCAGTCAATCAGCCCCAGCATTTT. This gives the protein CASSRESGAVNQPQHF.

The chain employs TRBV27 and TRBJ1-1, with D hard to call. CDR1 MNHEY and CDR2 SMNVEV come from the germline V gene (reference sequence). Trimming left V 3 bases short and J 8 bases short, with 7 bases between. This CDR3 has 11 amino acids. CDR3 in amino acids: CASSFRNEAFF. The CDR3 nucleotides are TGTGCCAGCAGTTTTCGGAACGAAGCTTTCTTT.

The chain combines TRBV7-2 with TRBJ1-3; D is possibly TRBD1 (5 bases). Germline CDR1 is SGHTA and CDR2 is FQGNSA. V was trimmed by 5 bases and J by 0 bases, leaving 17 bases between them. The CDR3 is 17 amino acids. The CDR3 protein is CASSNSGTHDSGNTIYF. The CDR3, as DNA: TGTGCCAGCAGCAATTCCGGGACTCACGACTCTGGAAACACCATATATTTT. The full variable domain, in which reference TRBV7-2 and TRBJ1-3 provide the parts outside the CDR3, is GAGVSQSPSNKVTEKGKDVELRCDPISGHTALYWYRQSLGQGLEFLIYFQGNSAPDKSGLPSDRFSAERTGGSVSTLTIQRTQQEDSAVYLCASSNSGTHDSGNTIYFGEGSWLTVV.

The J gene is TRBJ2-3, the V gene TRBV4-1, with unresolved D. Germline CDR1 reads MGHRA; CDR2 reads YSYEKL. Trimming cost V 2 bases and J 4 bases, with 7 bases left between them. CDR3 length: 13 amino acids. CDR3: CASSQIPPDTQYF. CDR3 coding DNA: TGCGCCAGCAGCCAAATACCCCCAGATACGCAGTATTTT.

The rearrangement joins TRBV10-2 to TRBJ2-5; possibly TRBD2 for D (6 bases). This CDR3 region has 13 residues. Germline CDR1 and CDR2: WSHSY and SAAADI. Trimming cost V 6 bases and J 5 bases, with 13 bases left between them. The CDR3 DNA follows: TGCGCCAGCAGGGACTCGCTAGCGGAGACCCAGTACTTC. It codes for CASRDSLAETQYF.

The gene calls are TRBV13 and TRBJ2-1, with 8 bases aligning to TRBD2. After removal of 5 bases from V and 6 bases from J, the junction contained 3 bases not matched to a gene. This CDR3 has 13 amino acids. CDR1 is PRHDT, CDR2 FYEKMQ, per germline (reference sequence). This CDR3 is CASSAGGVNEQFF. The CDR3, as DNA: TGTGCCAGCAGCGCCGGGGGGGTCAATGAGCAGTTCTTC. Full variable domain (missing parts from reference TRBV13 and TRBJ2-1): AAGVIQSPRHLIKEKRETATLKCYPIPRHDTVYWYQQGPGQDPQFLISFYEKMQSDKGSIPDRFSAQQFSDYHSELNMSSLELGDSALYFCASSAGGVNEQFFGPGTRLTVL.

This clone was found a few times. The chain uses TRBV29-1 and TRBJ2-7; TRBD2 agrees at 8 bases. Germline CDR1 and CDR2: SQVTM and ANQGSEA. The ends lost 6 bases at V and 2 bases at J; junction bases unmatched: 6. The CDR3 length is 13 residues. DNA for the CDR3: TGCAGCGTCAAGTATAGCGGGGCCTACGAGCAGTACTTC. Its translation: CSVKYSGAYEQYF.

The chain links TRBV30 to TRBJ1-1; D ambiguous. V gave up 6 bases and J gave up 6 bases, with 14 bases separating them. This CDR3 spans 12 amino acids. Germline V lookup: CDR1 GTSNPN, CDR2 SVGIG (reference sequence). The DNA for the CDR3 is TGTGCCTGTTGGGTGGGGATCGCTGAAGCTTTCTTT. As protein: CACWVGIAEAFF.

This clone has more than one count but fewer than ten. CDR3 sequence (DNA): TGTGCCAGCAGCTCACCGGGACAGGGAGGCTATGGCTACACCTTC. Residues: CASSSPGQGGYGYTF. The genes are TRBV7-9 and TRBJ1-2; TRBD1 agrees at 9 bases. The germline V gene encodes CDR1 SEHNR and CDR2 FQNEAQ (reference sequence). This CDR3 comprises 15 residues. Germline trimming cut 4 bases from V and 4 bases from J; bases unmatched to any gene: 7. The full variable domain, completed using reference TRBV7-9 and TRBJ1-2, is DTGVSQNPRHKITKRGQNVTFRCDPISEHNRLYWYRQTLGQGPEFLTYFQNEAQLEKSRLLSDRFSAERPKGSFSTLEIQRTEQGDSAMYLCASSSPGQGGYGYTFGSGTRLTVV.

V and J are TRBV5-1 and TRBJ1-2; the D gene is possibly TRBD1 (6 bases). The CDR3 is made up of 13 amino acids. V was trimmed by 0 bases and J by 8 bases, leaving 11 bases between them. The germline gives CDR1 SGHRS, CDR2 YFSETQ. CDR3 sequence (DNA): TGCGCCAGCAGCTTGGAAGGGGGGCCGGGCTACACCTTC. It encodes CASSLEGGPGYTF.

V gene TRBV15 combines with J gene TRBJ2-7; the match to TRBD1 covers 11 bases. Losses at the gene ends were 3 bases for V and 5 bases for J; bases not matched to a gene: 3. The CDR3 runs to 14 residues. CDR1 is LNHNV and CDR2 is YYDKDF in the germline V gene (reference sequence). CDR3 DNA: TGTGCCACCAGCAGTCGGACAGGGGGCCACGAGCAGTACTTC. Its translation is CATSSRTGGHEQYF.

The chain combines TRBV9 with TRBJ2-3; D is possibly TRBD2 (5 bases). Germline CDR1 SGDLS, CDR2 YYNGEE. This CDR3 is 16 amino acids long. V dropped 0 bases and J dropped 3 bases, with 14 bases sitting between them. CDR3 DNA sequence: TGTGCCAGCAGCGTAGGTACAATCCTAGCAACAGATACGCAGTATTTT. Its translation is CASSVGTILATDTQYF.

The sample holds a few counts of this clone. The chain joins TRBV4-1 to TRBJ1-2; D call uncertain. Looked up from germline, CDR1 is MGHRA and CDR2 is YSYEKL. Trimming removed 2 bases at V and 1 base at J, with 5 bases between. The CDR3 totals 13 residues. This CDR3 is CASSQSNNYGYTF. The CDR3 DNA reads TGCGCCAGCAGCCAAAGCAATAACTATGGCTACACCTTC.

This clone occurred many times. The chain recombines TRBV27 with TRBJ1-1; 8 positions agree with TRBD1. The germline gives CDR1 MNHEY, CDR2 SMNVEV (reference sequence). V was pared by 6 bases and J by 1 base, with 7 bases of the junction left unmatched. The CDR3 is made up of 15 amino acids. The CDR3 sequence: CASSLTGTGNTEAFF. The CDR3 DNA sequence: TGTGCCAGCAGCTTAACCGGGACAGGGAACACTGAAGCTTTCTTT.

The V call is TRBV6-5, the J call TRBJ1-1; no clear D. Germline V gene data show CDR1 as MNHEY and CDR2 as SVGAGI. V lost 0 bases, J lost 1 base, and 6 bases lay in between. The CDR3 length is 14 residues. CDR3 amino acids: CASSYSSWNTEAFF. The CDR3 DNA follows: TGTGCCAGCAGTTACTCTAGTTGGAACACTGAAGCTTTCTTT.

The chain employs TRBV5-1 and TRBJ1-1, with no clear D. Germline CDR1 and CDR2: SGHRS and YFSETQ. The ends were cut back, 5 bases at V and 0 bases at J, with 20 bases in the middle. This CDR3 region has 17 residues. The CDR3 nucleotides are TGCGCCAGCAGGTTTTGGGTTGGAACGGTGATGAACACTGAAGCTTTCTTT. It translates to CASRFWVGTVMNTEAFF. Filled out from reference TRBV5-1 and TRBJ1-1, the complete variable domain reads KAGVTQTPRYLIKTRGQQVTLSCSPISGHRSVSWYQQTPGQGLQFLFEYFSETQRNKGNFPGRFSGRQFSNSRSEMNVSTLELGDSALYLCASRFWVGTVMNTEAFFGQGTRLTVV.

The rearrangement joins TRBV4-1 to TRBJ1-1; the D is unclear. CDR1 and CDR2 (germline): MGHRA, YSYEKL. The CDR3 sequence is 17 residues long. Trimming shortened V by 2 bases and J by 2 bases, and 18 bases separated the two germline ends. CDR3 protein: CASSQFVSYNSNTEAFF. CDR3 sequence (DNA): TGCGCCAGCAGCCAATTTGTCTCTTACAACTCAAACACTGAAGCTTTCTTT.

The J gene is TRBJ2-5, the V gene TRBV11-2; D perhaps matches TRBD2 (6 bases). Germline V gene sequence: CDR1 SGHAT, CDR2 FQNNGV. Deletions cut 5 bases from V and 5 bases from J, with 18 bases between. The CDR3 extends over 15 amino acids. CDR3: CASSITSRGIETQYF. The DNA for the CDR3 is TGTGCCAGCAGCATAACGTCTCGGGGGATTGAGACCCAGTACTTC.

A note on this clone: The sample contains more than one DNA sequence encoding this CDR3. This chain uses TRBV19 with TRBJ1-5, with TRBD1 identical over 7 bases. J gave up 3 bases and V 3 bases, and 2 bases lay outside the gene matches. Per the germline V gene, CDR1 is LNHDA and CDR2 is SQIVND (reference sequence). CDR3 length: 14 residues. The CDR3 DNA reads TGTGCCAGTAGTATGGGACAGAACAATCAGCCCCAGCATTTT. Translation gives CASSMGQNNQPQHF.

As regards this clone: This specimen includes other DNA sequences encoding the same CDR3. The chain uses TRBV6-5 and TRBJ2-7, with 7 nucleotides matching TRBD2. The CDR3 has 15 residues. V shed 4 bases and J 2 bases; nucleotides not matched to a gene: 8. The germline CDR1 and CDR2 sequences are MNHEY and SVGAGI. CDR3: CASSSSGGGAYEQYF. CDR3 sequence (DNA): TGTGCCAGCAGTTCCTCGGGTGGGGGGGCCTACGAGCAGTACTTC.

The genes are TRBV5-1 and TRBJ1-2; tentatively, D is TRBD1 (5 bases). V shed 0 bases and J shed 2 bases, with 17 bases lying between them. Germline-derived CDR1 and CDR2 are SGHRS and YFSETQ. The CDR3 is 17 amino acids. The CDR3 DNA is TGCGCCAGCAGCTTGGATGCAAGTGAGGGGAACAACTATGGCTACACCTTC. This gives the protein CASSLDASEGNNYGYTF.

V gene TRBV27 combines with J gene TRBJ1-2; 7 nucleotides align to TRBD1. The ends lost 4 bases at V and 8 bases at J; junction bases unmatched: 7. The CDR3 consists of 13 residues. The germline V gene encodes CDR1 MNHEY and CDR2 SMNVEV (reference sequence). CDR3 protein: CASSSRDSRGYTF. In DNA, the CDR3 is TGTGCCAGCAGTTCCCGGGACAGTCGGGGCTACACCTTC.

This clone has a handful of counts. Other DNA sequences in the sample encode the same CDR3. The chain carries TRBV2 and TRBJ1-1; D gene ambiguous. Trimming took 6 bases from V and 1 from J, leaving 6 bases between them. Germline V CDR1 and CDR2: SNHLY, FYNNEI. The CDR3 runs 12 residues. In DNA form, the CDR3 reads TGTGCCAGCAGGTTGGGGAACACTGAAGCTTTCTTT. It translates to CASRLGNTEAFF.

The rearrangement uses TRBV27 and TRBJ2-7; weak D call: TRBD1 (6 bases). Trimming pared 0 bases from V and 4 bases from J, leaving 13 bases between. The germline CDR1 and CDR2 sequences are MNHEY and SMNVEV (reference sequence). The CDR3 runs 15 residues. The CDR3 region is CASSLSIQGRYEQYF. The DNA of the CDR3 is TGTGCCAGCAGTTTATCGATACAGGGACGGTACGAGCAGTACTTC.